The clone carrying this T cell receptor beta chain showed up many times. These data are taken from a study of Graves' ophthalmopathy and Graves' hyperthyroidism. The CDR3 covers 13 residues. Germline V gives CDR1 DFQATT, CDR2 SNEGSKA (reference sequence). V lost 0 bases and J 3 bases, leaving 5 bases between the germline ends. An approximately 9.8 ml volume of fresh peripheral blood provided the PBMCs. RNA transcripts were the source from which TCR beta CDR3 regions were amplified. Second-round multiplex PCR came after first-round RT-PCR with HTBI primers. MiXCR, applied by TCRdb to the multiplex PCR reads, yields one record per CDR3 protein. This table has roughly 380,000 distinct CDR3 sequences, 15% appearing once.

Sequencing was carried out using peripheral blood. This sequence joins TRBV20-1 and TRBJ2-2; D gene uncertain. The TCR sequence derives from a woman between 18 and 29 years old with stable Graves' hyperthyroidism. The CDR3 DNA sequence: TGCAGTGCTAGAGACGTTTACACCGGGGAGCTGTTTTTT. It specifies CSARDVYTGELFF.